This TCR beta chain was profiled in a study of cytomegalovirus exposure and HLA in healthy donors. Study conclusions and caveats: Presence/absence analyses took donor sequencing depth as roughly uniform.

CDR1 is MNHEY and CDR2 is SMNVEV in the germline V gene (reference sequence). This CDR3 contains 13 residues. The ends were cut back, 7 bases at V and 4 bases at J, with 11 bases in the middle. Notes on this clone: Its cognate antigen is unknown.

PCR primers comprised 60 Vbeta and 13 Jbeta primers. Sequencing was performed with immunoSEQ multiplex PCR; in TCRdb, only in-frame clones are kept and a portion is missing. The sample gives 90,000 to 150,000 clones, 77% of which show up once; approximately 5.5% is in the top ten. Sequencing input: PBMCs. The V call is TRBV27, the J call TRBJ1-5; D not resolved. This sequence originates from a man between 18 and 29 years old in good health and CMV-seropositive. DNA of the CDR3: TGTGCCAGCAACCGGGATGGGAATCAGCCCCAGCATTTT. Amino acids: CASNRDGNQPQHF.